A single sample is the source of the 15 T cell receptor beta chains below, sequenced in a study of blood T cells in healthy people across ages. Primers used in a second PCR of roughly 6 to 12 cycles were a sample-barcoded 5' primer and a J-beta primer mix. Each CDR3 protein gets one entry after TCRdb re-called the 5' RACE reads with MiXCR. The sample lists 1,500,000 or so distinct CDR3 sequences, around 40% occurring once. Sequenced: blood. Source of these receptors: a woman between 18 and 29 years old in good health.

This clonotype turned up a few times. V usage is TRBV27 and J usage is TRBJ2-5, with D possibly called TRBD1 or TRBD2 (6 bases each). The end of the DNA fits TRBJ2-7 better, so the J call may be wrong. Germline loops: CDR1 MNHEY, CDR2 SMNVEV (reference sequence). The CDR3 is made up of 14 amino acids. In DNA form, the CDR3 reads TGTGCCAGCAGTATGGTCCCCCGGGGGCACGAGCAGTACTTC. It specifies CASSMVPRGHEQYF.

The chain carries TRBV6-6 and TRBJ1-6; 8 bases fit TRBD1. The V and J ends lost 4 bases and 6 bases, in that order; junction bases with no gene match: 5. The V gene's germline CDR1 is MNHNY and CDR2 SVGAGI (reference sequence). The CDR3 consists of 15 residues. The CDR3 coding sequence is TGTGCCAGCAGTTCCGGGACAGGACCTAATTCACCCCTCCACTTT. Its protein is CASSSGTGPNSPLHF.

This clonotype was seen a few times. This sequence joins TRBV4-3 and TRBJ1-3, with a tentative D call TRBD1 (6 bases). Trimming removed 0 bases from V and 10 bases from J, with 13 bases in between. The CDR3 loop spans 14 amino acids. CDR1 and CDR2 (germline): LGHNA, YSLEER. CDR3 bases: TGCGCCAGCAGCCAAGAGGGGGCAGGCGGAACCATATATTTT. Protein product: CASSQEGAGGTIYF.

The rearrangement links TRBV6-2 or TRBV6-3 to TRBJ2-5, with D hard to call. Near its end, the DNA agrees better with TRBJ2-7, so the J call may be wrong. The CDR3 runs to 12 residues. CDR1 and CDR2 from the germline V gene are MNHEY and SVGEGT. The CDR3 here is CASSSRGSEQYF. The DNA for the CDR3 is TGTGCCAGCAGTTCCCGTGGGTCCGAGCAGTACTTC.

Regarding this clonotype: A read error may produce the germline difference seen at one junction end. V and J are TRBV24-1 and TRBJ2-5; D not resolved. This CDR3 has 15 residues. CDR1 is KGHDR, CDR2 SFDVKD, per germline. CDR3 region: CAASEIVGVKETQYF. CDR3 in DNA: TGTGCCGCCAGTGAAATTGTCGGAGTCAAAGAGACCCAGTACTTC.

The chain uses TRBV28 and TRBJ1-6; tentatively, D is TRBD1 (5 bases). The CDR3 has 13 residues. Trimming pared 6 bases from V and 5 bases from J, leaving 8 bases between. Germline V CDR1 and CDR2: MDHEN, SYDVKM. The CDR3 nucleotides are TGTGCCAGCAGCCAACAGGATAATTCACCCCTCCACTTT. Residues: CASSQQDNSPLHF.

This clonotype was observed a handful of times. The V call is TRBV5-1, the J call TRBJ2-3; D possibly matches TRBD1 or TRBD2 (5 bases each). The ends were cut back, 7 bases at V and 4 bases at J, with 16 bases in the middle. Germline CDR1 reads SGHRS; CDR2 reads YFSETQ. The CDR3 runs 14 residues. CDR3 DNA: TGCGCCAGCCGTGGAGGATTAGGGGCAGATACGCAGTATTTT. This gives the protein CASRGGLGADTQYF.

This sequence joins TRBV27 and TRBJ2-7; 11 bases are a match to TRBD1. Germline CDR1 MNHEY, CDR2 SMNVEV (reference sequence). The trim removed 9 bases at V and 2 bases at J, leaving 9 bases unmatched. This CDR3 has 15 amino acids. The CDR3 sequence is CASRILGQGAYEQYF. Here the CDR3 DNA reads TGTGCCAGTAGGATTCTGGGACAGGGGGCCTACGAGCAGTACTTC.

This clonotype was seen more than once but under ten times. The J gene is TRBJ2-1, the V gene TRBV7-2; TRBD1 matches at 7 bases. The germline V gene has CDR1 SGHTA and CDR2 FQGNSA. J was trimmed by 4 bases and V by 5 bases; bases with no gene match: 8. The CDR3 has 15 amino acids. CDR3 coding DNA: TGTGCCAGCAGCCAACACTGGGACAGATACAATGAGCAGTTCTTC. As protein: CASSQHWDRYNEQFF.

The J gene is TRBJ1-1, the V gene TRBV5-1, with D tentatively TRBD1 (6 bases). V dropped 4 bases and J dropped 5 bases, with 15 bases sitting between them. Per the germline V gene, CDR1 is SGHRS and CDR2 is YFSETQ. This CDR3 is built from 14 residues. The CDR3 protein is CASSGWGARTEAFF. The CDR3 nucleotides are TGCGCCAGCAGCGGATGGGGGGCGAGGACTGAAGCTTTCTTT. The variable domain in full, with the rest retrieved from reference TRBV5-1 and TRBJ1-1, is KAGVTQTPRYLIKTRGQQVTLSCSPISGHRSVSWYQQTPGQGLQFLFEYFSETQRNKGNFPGRFSGRQFSNSRSEMNVSTLELGDSALYLCASSGWGARTEAFFGQGTRLTVV.

This clonotype was seen only a few times. The chain joins TRBV12-3 or TRBV12-4 to TRBJ1-2, with D unresolved. The ends were cut back, 7 bases at V and 2 bases at J, with 14 bases in the middle. The CDR3 length is 14 residues. CDR3 protein: CASNEGWLNYGYTF. The CDR3 coding sequence is TGTGCCAGCAACGAGGGATGGCTGAACTATGGCTACACCTTC.

Only a few counts were recorded for this clonotype. The chain is built from TRBV9 and TRBJ2-1, with 13 bases fitting TRBD2. Germline lookup yields CDR1 SGDLS and CDR2 YYNGEE. The CDR3 totals 21 residues. The J segment lost 1 base and the V segment lost 1 base, leaving 14 bases of the junction unmatched. The CDR3 DNA reads as TGTGCCAGCAGCGTACTCCCTGGGATTAGGGGACTAGCGGGGTCCTACAATGAGCAGTTCTTC. It yields the protein CASSVLPGIRGLAGSYNEQFF.

This chain connects TRBV6-5 to TRBJ2-7, with D tentatively TRBD2 (6 bases). There are 15 residues in the CDR3. With 2 bases removed from V and 5 bases from J, the gap between germline ends came to 16 bases. Germline assignment: CDR1 MNHEY and CDR2 SVGAGI. CDR3 sequence reads: CASSYGGNGYNEQYF. The CDR3 DNA reads as TGTGCCAGCAGTTACGGGGGGAACGGATATAACGAGCAGTACTTC.

The gene calls are TRBV20-1 and TRBJ1-1; D is unclear. The CDR3 contains 17 residues. The germline gives CDR1 DFQATT, CDR2 SNEGSKA (reference sequence). Trimming took 0 bases from V and 6 from J, leaving 23 bases between them. For the CDR3, the DNA is TGCAGTGCTAGAGATCCTGTTTCGCGGGAGGTCGCGCCTGAAGCTTTCTTT. Protein product: CSARDPVSREVAPEAFF.

The chain links TRBV20-1 to TRBJ2-3; 9 bases align to TRBD2. J was trimmed by 1 base and V by 6 bases; bases with no gene match: 11. Germline CDR1 is DFQATT and CDR2 is SNEGSKA (reference sequence). The CDR3 spans 16 residues. The CDR3 is CSATGDLAGGTDTQYF. Here the CDR3 DNA reads TGCAGTGCGACCGGTGACTTAGCGGGAGGCACAGATACGCAGTATTTT.